This T cell receptor beta chain was documented in a study of OX40 agonist ivuxolimab in advanced cancers. Study information: About 40% of patients had received prior checkpoint inhibitor therapy. The study's findings and limits: At doses 0.1 to 3.0 mg/kg, CD4+ and CD8+ clones expanded.

The sampling schedule covered blood at baseline, cycle 4 day 1, and cycle 7 day 1. Profiling relied on immunoSEQ multiplex PCR, and the TCRdb table lists in-frame clones only, not all of them. Of around 50,000 clones in the sample, around 87% were seen once. The CDR3 is 19 amino acids. Trimming pared 2 bases from V and 5 bases from J, leaving 25 bases between. CDR1 and CDR2 (germline): KGHSH, LQKENI. Comment on this clone: Its specificity is not known.

The receptor comes from an adult with an advanced solid tumor such as melanoma, head and neck, liver or kidney cancer. V is TRBV18 and J is TRBJ2-1; either TRBD1 or TRBD2 may supply D (5 bases each). Sequences were derived from CD4+ or CD8+ T cells sorted from blood, sampled in a trial of the OX40 agonist ivuxolimab. The CDR3 sequence: CASSPNLSGDQVVDNEQFF. CDR3 DNA sequence: TGTGCCAGCTCACCAAACCTCTCCGGGGACCAGGTCGTCGACAATGAGCAGTTCTTC.